This is a list of T cell receptor beta chains from one sample in a study of human T cells and chemical hapten exposure. TCRdb used MiXCR to reprocess the RACE reads, holding one entry per CDR3 protein. The sample contains under 450,000 distinct CDR3 sequences, roughly 6% of which appear only once. Sequencing was performed on whole blood, taken in connection with sensitization to the hapten diphenylcyclopropenone (DPC). These receptors came from a woman aged 18 to 35 with alopecia areata. Some clones in this sample may be carry-over from other donors' samples. Each CDR3 is given with its conserved first and last residue. D genes are given only for firm matches. Size tells how often a clone was seen (once, few, many) or the class of an expanded clone, and some rows leave it out.

size	D	V	J	CDR3	DNA
many	NA	TRBV12-3/TRBV12-4	TRBJ1-2	CASRGTTVPYTF	TGTGCCAGCAGGGGGACGACAGTCCCCTACACCTTC
many	NA	TRBV4-1	TRBJ1-6	CASSQRGRGDDNSPLHF	TGCGCCAGCAGCCAGAGGGGCAGGGGAGACGATAATTCACCCCTCCACTTT
NA	NA	TRBV7-9	TRBJ1-2	CASSPVTEFYGYTF	TGTGCCAGCAGCCCGGTGACAGAGTTCTATGGCTACACCTTC
many	NA	TRBV7-3	TRBJ1-2	CASTIGSLYTF	TGTGCCAGCACTATTGGGTCTCTCTACACCTTC
NA	NA	TRBV2	TRBJ1-2	CASRGTGLGYTF	TGTGCCAGCAGGGGGACGGGGCTTGGCTACACCTTC
NA	TRBD2	TRBV10-3	TRBJ2-3	CAISGLAGGPADTQYF	TGTGCCATCAGTGGTTTAGCGGGGGGGCCAGCAGATACGCAGTATTTT
NA	NA	TRBV18	TRBJ1-1	CASSMGAATEAFF	TGTGCCAGCTCAATGGGTGCGGCCACTGAAGCTTTCTTT
few	TRBD2	TRBV7-6	TRBJ2-2	CASSQRTSGNTGELFF	TGTGCCAGCAGCCAAAGGACTAGCGGGAACACCGGGGAGCTGTTTTTT
NA	NA	TRBV7-2	TRBJ2-1	CASSQGGAMEEQFF	TGTGCCAGCAGCCAGGGGGGGGCTATGGAGGAGCAGTTCTTC
few	NA	TRBV25-1	TRBJ1-1	CASSAGNGWNTEAFF	TGTGCCAGCAGTGCAGGGAATGGATGGAACACTGAAGCTTTCTTT
few	NA	TRBV6-6	TRBJ1-5	CASSYPGPMPQHF	TGTGCCAGCAGTTACCCTGGCCCTATGCCCCAGCATTTT
many	NA	TRBV27	TRBJ1-2	CASSIQGWNGYTF	TGTGCCAGCTCAATTCAGGGGTGGAATGGCTACACCTTC
NA	TRBD1	TRBV7-9	TRBJ2-3	CASSSRTGDTDTQYF	TGTGCCAGCAGCTCCCGGACAGGGGACACAGATACGCAGTATTTT
few	TRBD1	TRBV2	TRBJ2-1	CASPEGAGNEQFF	TGTGCCAGCCCTGAGGGGGCGGGCAATGAGCAGTTCTTC
NA	TRBD2	TRBV29-1	TRBJ2-1	CSVGKGSGGYNEQFF	TGCAGCGTTGGTAAAGGGAGCGGGGGATACAATGAGCAGTTCTTC
NA	TRBD2	TRBV11-2	TRBJ2-3	CASSNGGYDMGTQYF	TGTGCCAGCAGCAACGGGGGGTACGATATGGGTACGCAGTATTTT
few	TRBD1	TRBV28	TRBJ1-2	CASSLRGQPYGYTF	TGTGCCAGCAGTTTAAGGGGGCAGCCCTATGGCTACACCTTC
many	TRBD1	TRBV7-9	TRBJ1-1	CASSLVGTGGTEAFF	TGTGCCAGCAGCTTAGTTGGAACAGGGGGCACTGAAGCTTTCTTT
many	NA	TRBV20-1	TRBJ2-3	CSATTQARAQYF	TGCAGTGCTACCACACAGGCCCGTGCGCAGTATTTT
many	TRBD2	TRBV7-9	TRBJ2-1	CASSSFGTSSYEQFF	TGTGCCAGCAGTTCTTTCGGGACTAGCTCTTATGAGCAGTTCTTC
NA	NA	TRBV6-6	TRBJ2-3	CASSYPKAVSSTDTQYF	TGTGCCAGCAGTTACCCCAAGGCAGTCAGTAGCACAGATACGCAGTATTTT
many	NA	TRBV27	TRBJ1-1	CASSLRGRIFEAFF	TGTGCCAGCAGTTTAAGGGGACGGATTTTTGAAGCTTTCTTT
NA	NA	TRBV27	TRBJ2-7	CASSMTGTYEQYF	TGTGCCAGCAGCATGACGGGAACCTACGAGCAGTACTTC
few	NA	TRBV4-3	TRBJ2-3	CASSQDRQLVRDTQYF	TGCGCCAGCAGCCAAGATAGGCAACTAGTTAGAGATACGCAGTATTTT
many	NA	TRBV12-3/TRBV12-4	TRBJ1-3	CASSLERDGRSGNTIYF	TGTGCCAGCAGTTTAGAGAGGGATGGGCGCTCTGGAAACACCATATATTTT
few	NA	TRBV7-9	TRBJ1-1	CASSFSWGEGTEAFF	TGTGCCAGCAGCTTTAGTTGGGGAGAGGGCACTGAAGCTTTCTTT
many	TRBD2	TRBV29-1	TRBJ2-1	CSVVIRLAGGNEQFF	TGCAGCGTTGTAATCCGACTAGCGGGGGGCAATGAGCAGTTCTTC
NA	TRBD2	TRBV13	TRBJ2-3	CASSLESGGVSDTQYF	TGTGCCAGCAGCTTAGAGAGCGGGGGGGTCTCCGATACGCAGTATTTT
few	TRBD1	TRBV12-3/TRBV12-4	TRBJ1-6	CASSQRGQGASPLHF	TGTGCCAGCAGTCAGAGAGGACAGGGAGCTTCACCCCTCCACTTT
few	NA	TRBV4-3	TRBJ1-1	CASSQDLGFRQANTEAFF	TGCGCCAGCAGCCAAGATTTGGGTTTTCGACAGGCGAACACTGAAGCTTTCTTT
many	NA	TRBV3-1	TRBJ2-1	CASSRRLVGDYNEQFF	TGTGCCAGCAGCCGGAGACTAGTAGGGGATTACAATGAGCAGTTCTTC
NA	NA	TRBV7-2	TRBJ1-1	CASRIRSVVGNTEAFF	TGTGCCAGCAGAATTAGAAGCGTCGTGGGGAACACTGAAGCTTTCTTT
few	TRBD2	TRBV9	TRBJ2-3	CASSGTSGGASDTQYF	TGTGCCAGCAGCGGGACTAGCGGGGGGGCGTCAGATACGCAGTATTTT
few	NA	TRBV2	TRBJ2-7	CASSVDRISSYEQYF	TGTGCCAGCAGTGTTGATCGAATCAGCTCCTACGAGCAGTACTTC
many	NA	TRBV4-3	TRBJ2-1	CASSQVLSGPNEQFF	TGCGCCAGCAGCCAAGTTTTATCAGGACCGAATGAGCAGTTCTTC
many	TRBD1	TRBV6-5	TRBJ1-2	CASSADRRANYGYTF	TGTGCCAGCAGTGCGGACAGGCGAGCTAACTATGGCTACACCTTC
NA	NA	TRBV29-1	TRBJ2-7	CSARDGNSYEQYF	TGCAGCGCCCGGGACGGAAACTCCTACGAGCAGTACTTC
NA	TRBD1	TRBV13	TRBJ2-5	CASSPGTGAIQETQYF	TGTGCCAGCAGCCCTGGGACAGGGGCTATCCAAGAGACCCAGTACTTC
NA	NA	TRBV12-3/TRBV12-4	TRBJ2-1	CASGTGGGEQFF	TGTGCCAGCGGAACTGGGGGGGGCGAGCAGTTCTTC
NA	NA	TRBV28	TRBJ2-7	CATRRDSYEQYF	TGTGCCACCAGACGAGACAGTTACGAGCAGTACTTC
many	NA	TRBV20-1	TRBJ1-5	CSARVEHQPQHF	TGCAGTGCTAGAGTCGAACATCAGCCCCAGCATTTT
few	TRBD1	TRBV9	TRBJ2-6	CASSGDREIPGANVLTF	TGTGCCAGCAGCGGGGACAGGGAAATACCTGGGGCCAACGTCCTGACTTTC
many	NA	TRBV4-3	TRBJ2-3	CASSQQHGGRGDTQYF	TGCGCCAGCAGCCAACAGCATGGGGGCCGTGGTGATACGCAGTATTTT
few	NA	TRBV28	TRBJ2-3	CASSSSDGPDTQYF	NA
NA	NA	TRBV7-2	TRBJ2-3	CASSLNELGLQYF	TGTGCCAGCAGCTTAAACGAGCTAGGGTTGCAGTATTTT
many	NA	TRBV20-1	TRBJ1-2	CSARQAYGYTF	TGCAGTGCTAGACAGGCCTATGGCTACACCTTC
NA	NA	TRBV5-5	TRBJ1-1	CASSLGYAGNRITEAFF	TGTGCCAGCAGCTTGGGATATGCGGGGAATAGAATAACTGAAGCTTTCTTT
many	TRBD2	TRBV29-1	TRBJ2-3	CSVDADSGNPGDTQYF	TGCAGCGTTGACGCAGATAGCGGGAACCCGGGGGATACGCAGTATTTT
few	TRBD1	TRBV4-3	TRBJ1-2	CASSQVNHNRGNYGYTF	TGCGCCAGCAGCCAAGTGAATCACAACAGGGGCAACTATGGCTACACCTTC
few	TRBD2	TRBV9	TRBJ2-1	CASSMTSYSEQFF	TGTGCCAGCAGCATGACTAGCTATAGTGAGCAGTTCTTC
many	NA	TRBV7-2	TRBJ2-6	CASSLDWAGANVLTF	TGTGCCAGCAGCTTAGACTGGGCAGGGGCCAACGTCCTGACTTTC
many	NA	TRBV6-5	TRBJ1-4	CASSFSLGTPREKLFF	TGTGCCAGCAGTTTTTCGCTTGGGACTCCCCGGGAAAAACTGTTTTTT
few	NA	TRBV7-2	TRBJ2-3	CASSPGQTLTDTQYF	TGTGCCAGCAGTCCTGGACAGACCCTCACAGATACGCAGTATTTT
NA	NA	TRBV19	TRBJ2-1	CASSIGGAQNEQFF	TGTGCCAGTAGTATAGGGGGGGCCCAGAATGAGCAGTTCTTC
NA	TRBD2	TRBV2	TRBJ2-3	CASSEGSPSGGDSTDTQYF	TGTGCCAGCAGTGAAGGTTCCCCTAGCGGGGGGGATAGCACAGATACGCAGTATTTT
many	NA	TRBV28	TRBJ1-6	CASTITTGSPLHF	TGTGCCAGCACTATAACTACCGGTTCACCCCTCCACTTT
NA	NA	TRBV4-3	TRBJ2-3	CASSQDMGRYTDTQYF	TGCGCCAGCAGCCAAGATATGGGACGGTACACAGATACGCAGTATTTT
NA	TRBD2	TRBV9	TRBJ2-3	CASSVTSGADMQYF	TGTGCCAGCAGCGTAACTAGCGGGGCAGATATGCAGTATTTT
few	NA	TRBV6-5	TRBJ2-2	CASSRPNLGAGELFF	TGTGCCAGCAGCAGACCTAACTTGGGGGCCGGGGAGCTGTTTTTT